In this sample, the clone carrying this T cell receptor beta chain turned up a few times. TCRdb reprocessed the 5' RACE reads with MiXCR, giving one entry per CDR3 protein. The sample includes about 50,000 distinct CDR3 sequences, about 28% of them seen just once. Between the trimmed V and J ends, which lost 2 bases and 8 bases, there was a span of 10 bases. CDR1 and CDR2 from the germline V gene are SGHDT and YYEEEE. The CDR3 length is 12 residues. The sample consisted of naive CD4+ T cells sorted from blood. Subset defined: naive CD4+ T cells, CD4+CD45RA+CD25-. The chain recombines TRBV5-6 with TRBJ1-2; a weak D match, TRBD1 (6 bases). This receptor was obtained from a female donor with breast cancer. The CDR3: CASSLQGGGYTF. The DNA of the CDR3 is TGTGCCAGCAGCTTACAGGGAGGCGGCTACACCTTC.